Below, 32 T cell receptor beta chains from the same sample are listed, as sequenced in a study of CD8+ T cells in alopecia areata. cDNA serving as the sequencing template came from extracted, reverse transcribed RNA. Assay: immunoSEQ multiplex PCR; the TCRdb copy retains only in-frame clones and omits some. The table has 110,000 to 150,000 clones, roughly 52% seen once; the top ten hold 15% to 20%. Specified treatment: oral pan-JAK inhibitor, 5-10 mg twice daily. Sequenced here: CD8+ T cells sorted from blood, sampled at week 4, from a patient treated with tofacitinib. These receptors all stem from a human donor with alopecia areata.

This clone was seen more than once but under ten times. This chain connects TRBV5-1 to TRBJ2-7; 10 positions agree with TRBD1. CDR1 SGHRS and CDR2 YFSETQ come from the germline V gene. Trimming at V came to 0 bases and at J to 0 bases, leaving 6 bases not matched to a gene. The CDR3 consists of 17 residues. CDR3 bases: TGCGCCAGCAGCTTGGATGTAGGGACAGGGGCCTCCTACGAGCAGTACTTC. Translated, it gives CASSLDVGTGASYEQYF.

The CDR3 DNA reads as TGTGCCAGCAGTTACGCGGGACAGGGGATCTCACCCCTCCACTTT. This sequence encodes CASSYAGQGISPLHF. The chain uses TRBV6-5 and TRBJ1-6; 10 positions agree with TRBD1. V shed 2 bases, J shed 10 bases, and the junction held 5 bases outside the gene matches. This CDR3 contains 15 residues. Germline loops: CDR1 MNHEY, CDR2 SVGAGI.

CDR3 nucleotides: TGCGCCAGCAGCCAAGAACAGGTGCCCGACTGGACCGATACGCAGTATTTT. It yields the protein CASSQEQVPDWTDTQYF. J is TRBJ2-3 and V is TRBV4-3, with D perhaps matching TRBD1 (5 bases). The V gene's germline CDR1 is LGHNA and CDR2 YSLEER. The CDR3 length is 17 residues. Trimming shortened V by 0 bases and J by 6 bases, and 19 bases separated the two germline ends.

The chain joins TRBV12-5 to TRBJ2-1; no clear D. The CDR3 is 13 residues long. V was trimmed by 6 bases and J by 4 bases, leaving 10 bases between them. Germline lookup yields CDR1 LGHNT and CDR2 FRNRAP. DNA of the CDR3: TGTGCTAGTGGGATAGACGGGTACAATGAGCAGTTCTTC. This translates into CASGIDGYNEQFF.

In this sample, this clone turned up a few times. This same CDR3 is encoded by further DNA sequences in the sample. The rearrangement uses TRBV6-6 and TRBJ1-1; no clear D. The V end lost 0 bases, the J end lost 1 base, and 6 bases lay between the germline ends. CDR1 is MNHNY and CDR2 is SVGAGI in the germline V gene (reference sequence). CDR3 size: 14 residues. In DNA, the CDR3 is TGTGCCAGCAGTTACTCGGAAGGGAACACTGAAGCTTTCTTT. Amino acid sequence: CASSYSEGNTEAFF.

The V and J genes are TRBV30 and TRBJ2-5; TRBD1 aligns across 9 bases. Germline trimming cut 5 bases from V and 0 bases from J; bases unmatched to any gene: 7. Germline V gene lookup returns CDR1 GTSNPN and CDR2 SVGIG (reference sequence). The CDR3 covers 15 residues. In DNA, the CDR3 is TGTGCCTGGGCGATCGGACAGGGGTACCAAGAGACCCAGTACTTC. Its protein is CAWAIGQGYQETQYF.

The chain uses TRBV7-8 and TRBJ1-1, with 7 bases identical to TRBD1. Germline V CDR1 and CDR2: SGHVS, FQNEAQ. V lost 4 bases, J lost 4 bases, and 12 bases stayed unmatched. The CDR3 covers 16 residues. The CDR3, as DNA: TGTGCCAGCAGCTGGGCCCGAGACAGGGACAGCACTGAAGCTTTCTTT. Translated: CASSWARDRDSTEAFF.

The chain uses TRBV5-3 and TRBJ1-1; D gene ambiguous. Being an ORF, TRBV5-3 has a function that is uncertain. The CDR3 length is 11 residues. With 8 bases removed from V and 10 bases from J, the gap between germline ends came to 15 bases. CDR3 DNA: TGTGCCAGCACCTACGGTTGGGGAGCTTTCTTT. Protein: CASTYGWGAFF.

This clone was recorded a few times. This rearrangement joins TRBV19 to TRBJ2-2; D uncertain. Trimming took 4 bases from V and 3 from J, leaving 12 bases between them. Per germline, CDR1 LNHDA and CDR2 SQIVND (reference sequence). The CDR3 is 15 residues long. CDR3 loop: CASSTHEWDTGELFF. For the CDR3, the DNA is TGTGCCAGTAGTACGCATGAATGGGACACCGGGGAGCTGTTTTTT.

This chain connects TRBV5-1 to TRBJ2-3, with D perhaps TRBD1 or TRBD2 (7 bases each). V was trimmed by 7 bases and J by 0 bases, leaving 15 bases between them. Germline V lookup: CDR1 SGHRS, CDR2 YFSETQ. The CDR3 has 15 amino acids. The CDR3 here is CASQQGRASTDTQYF. The CDR3 DNA reads as TGCGCCAGCCAACAGGGGAGGGCTAGCACAGATACGCAGTATTTT.

This clone was counted a few times. V is TRBV15 and J is TRBJ1-1, with 12 bases lining up with TRBD1. J gave up 1 base and V 4 bases, and 7 bases lay outside the gene matches. Looked up from germline, CDR1 is LNHNV and CDR2 is YYDKDF (reference sequence). CDR3 length: 17 amino acids. The CDR3 sequence: CATSNPGTGGPNTEAFF. CDR3 bases: TGTGCCACCAGCAACCCCGGGACAGGGGGCCCGAACACTGAAGCTTTCTTT. Variable domain in full (rest from reference TRBV15 and TRBJ1-1): DAMVIQNPRYQVTQFGKPVTLSCSQTLNHNVMYWYQQKSSQAPKLLFHYYDKDFNNEADTPDNFQSRRPNTSFCFLDIRSPGLGDTAMYLCATSNPGTGGPNTEAFFGQGTRLTVV.

The rearrangement uses TRBV29-1 and TRBJ2-7, with no clear D. CDR3 size: 13 residues. V was pared by 0 bases and J by 0 bases, with 6 bases between. Looked up from germline, CDR1 is SQVTM and CDR2 is ANQGSEA. CDR3 in DNA: TGCAGCGTTGAAGATCGTACCTCCTACGAGCAGTACTTC. It encodes CSVEDRTSYEQYF.

The chain has TRBV30 and TRBJ2-7; D unresolved. The germline V and J ends were trimmed by 3 bases and 2 bases, with 11 bases remaining between them. Germline V lookup: CDR1 GTSNPN, CDR2 SVGIG (reference sequence). The CDR3 contains 13 residues. In nucleotides, the CDR3 is TGTGCCTGGAGATCCACCCTCACCTACGAGCAGTACTTC. Its protein is CAWRSTLTYEQYF.

The chain couples TRBV29-1 to TRBJ1-2, with D uncertain. The germline gives CDR1 SQVTM, CDR2 ANQGSEA. The CDR3 contains 12 residues. V lost 6 bases to trimming and J lost 4 bases, with 12 bases between them. CDR3 sequence reads: CSVDGAPYGYTF. For the CDR3, the DNA is TGCAGCGTAGACGGAGCGCCCTATGGCTACACCTTC.

A remark on this clone: Other DNA sequences of this sample code for an identical CDR3. The chain recombines TRBV27 with TRBJ2-7; D ambiguous. CDR1 and CDR2 (germline): MNHEY, SMNVEV (reference sequence). Trimming cost V 0 bases and J 4 bases, with 4 bases left between them. The CDR3 has 12 residues. The CDR3 nucleotides are TGTGCCAGCAGTTTATCCGGGTACGAGCAGTACTTC. It encodes CASSLSGYEQYF.

This clone was found a few times. The V gene is TRBV29-1, the J gene TRBJ2-5; D possibly matches TRBD1 or TRBD2 (5 bases each). Germline lookup yields CDR1 SQVTM and CDR2 ANQGSEA. This CDR3 contains 17 residues. The germline V and J ends were trimmed by 0 bases and 2 bases, with 19 bases remaining between them. CDR3 bases: TGCAGCGTTGAAGAATGGGGGATATTAAAGCGTCAAGAGACCCAGTACTTC. This gives the protein CSVEEWGILKRQETQYF.

The rearrangement links TRBV29-1 to TRBJ2-7; a weak D match, TRBD2 (5 bases). There are 13 residues in the CDR3. The germline CDR1 and CDR2 sequences are SQVTM and ANQGSEA. V was pared by 7 bases and J by 0 bases, with 13 bases between. The CDR3 protein is CSASGGSSYEQYF. Here the CDR3 DNA reads TGCAGCGCCAGCGGAGGCAGCTCCTACGAGCAGTACTTC.

The chain combines TRBV9 with TRBJ2-3; 12 bases are a match to TRBD2. Germline V lookup: CDR1 SGDLS, CDR2 YYNGEE. This CDR3 contains 15 residues. With 4 bases clipped from V and 4 bases from J, the junction kept 4 bases outside the gene matches. The DNA of the CDR3 is TGTGCCAGCAGCCATCTAGCGGGGGGGCCAGATACGCAGTATTTT. Its protein is CASSHLAGGPDTQYF.

J is TRBJ2-3 and V is TRBV5-6, with D maybe TRBD1 (5 bases). V was trimmed by 4 bases and J by 2 bases, leaving 14 bases between them. CDR1 is SGHDT, CDR2 YYEEEE, per germline. The CDR3 has 15 residues. This CDR3 reads CASSTDTFLTDTQYF. DNA for the CDR3: TGTGCCAGCAGCACGGACACCTTTCTCACAGATACGCAGTATTTT.

CDR3: CASSGQGSPLHF. In DNA, the CDR3 is TGTGCCAGCAGCGGGCAGGGGTCCCCCCTCCACTTT. J is TRBJ1-6 and V is TRBV9, with a possible D match to TRBD1 (6 bases). Trimming cost V 3 bases and J 13 bases, with 11 bases left between them. The CDR3 is made up of 12 amino acids. Per the germline V gene, CDR1 is SGDLS and CDR2 is YYNGEE.

CDR3 region: CASSQDSRGPEKPPNSPLHF. The CDR3 bases are TGCGCCAGCAGCCAAGATAGTCGGGGGCCCGAAAAACCACCTAATTCACCCCTCCACTTT. This sequence joins TRBV4-3 and TRBJ1-6, with D possibly TRBD1 on 6 matching bases. Germline values: CDR1 LGHNA, CDR2 YSLEER. CDR3 size: 20 residues. V gave up 0 bases and J gave up 6 bases, with 24 bases separating them.

The chain recombines TRBV30 with TRBJ2-7; unclear D gene. CDR3 length: 13 amino acids. From germline, CDR1 is GTSNPN and CDR2 SVGIG (reference sequence). Trimming pared 3 bases from V and 3 bases from J, leaving 12 bases between. CDR3 region: CAWRGSDVYEQYF. As DNA, the CDR3 is TGTGCCTGGAGAGGGTCTGATGTCTACGAGCAGTACTTC.

V gene TRBV19 combines with J gene TRBJ1-5; 7 bases agree with TRBD1. CDR1 is LNHDA and CDR2 is SQIVND in the germline V gene (reference sequence). The CDR3 covers 16 residues. Losses at the gene ends were 5 bases for V and 2 bases for J; bases not matched to a gene: 9. The CDR3 reads CASSEEGAWGNQPQHF. Written as DNA, the CDR3 is TGTGCCAGTAGTGAAGAGGGGGCATGGGGCAATCAGCCCCAGCATTTT.

The chain joins TRBV30 to TRBJ2-2, with D unresolved. V shed 0 bases and J shed 6 bases, with 5 bases lying between them. Germline CDR1 and CDR2: GTSNPN and SVGIG (reference sequence). The CDR3 has 12 residues. The CDR3 region is CAWSVQPGELFF. The CDR3 nucleotides read TGTGCCTGGAGTGTACAACCCGGGGAGCTGTTTTTT.

The rearrangement uses TRBV7-8 and TRBJ1-2; no clear D. Germline V gene lookup returns CDR1 SGHVS and CDR2 FQNEAQ. The ends were cut back, 1 base at V and 0 bases at J, with 9 bases in the middle. The length of the CDR3 is 15 residues. This chain's CDR3 is CASSLVRISNYGYTF. The CDR3 DNA sequence: TGTGCCAGCAGCTTAGTGAGGATATCTAACTATGGCTACACCTTC.

This chain connects TRBV30 to TRBJ1-1; the match to TRBD1 covers 9 bases. Germline V lookup: CDR1 GTSNPN, CDR2 SVGIG (reference sequence). The length of the CDR3 is 15 residues. V gave up 2 bases and J gave up 3 bases; unmatched junction bases: 7. CDR3: CAWSPWGQGHTEAFF. In DNA form, the CDR3 reads TGTGCCTGGAGTCCATGGGGACAGGGTCACACTGAAGCTTTCTTT.

This clone was observed a single time. J is TRBJ2-7 and V is TRBV7-3, with D unresolved. V was trimmed by 3 bases and J by 2 bases, leaving 17 bases between them. The CDR3 runs to 16 residues. Looked up from germline, CDR1 is SGHTA and CDR2 is FQGTGA. CDR3 sequence (DNA): TGTGCCAGCAGCTTTAACACGGTTAATGGACCCTACGAGCAGTACTTC. Encoded protein: CASSFNTVNGPYEQYF.

The chain has TRBV29-1 and TRBJ1-2; D gene ambiguous. Trimming stripped 3 bases from V and 4 bases from J, with 6 bases between. The length of the CDR3 is 11 residues. Looked up from germline, CDR1 is SQVTM and CDR2 is ANQGSEA. DNA for the CDR3: TGCAGCGTTGATAGGCCCTATGGCTACACCTTC. Its translation is CSVDRPYGYTF.

This clone was counted between two and nine times. The V call is TRBV5-6, the J call TRBJ1-5; D is unclear. The germline V and J ends were trimmed by 4 bases and 0 bases, with 11 bases remaining between them. This CDR3 has 15 amino acids. Per the germline V gene, CDR1 is SGHDT and CDR2 is YYEEEE. The CDR3, as DNA: TGTGCCAGCAGCGCCTCGGCCGGTAGCAATCAGCCCCAGCATTTT. It codes for CASSASAGSNQPQHF.

The V gene is TRBV6-1, the J gene TRBJ1-2; 7 bases are a match to TRBD1. J gave up 5 bases and V 3 bases, and 3 bases lay outside the gene matches. Per the germline V gene, CDR1 is MNHNS and CDR2 is SASEGT. CDR3 size: 13 residues. This chain's CDR3 is CASSDTGEYGYTF. The CDR3 nucleotides are TGTGCCAGCAGTGATACAGGGGAGTATGGCTACACCTTC.

This clone was counted a few times. CDR3 region: CAWIDRDHGYTF. CDR3 in DNA: TGTGCCTGGATAGACAGGGACCATGGCTACACCTTC. The V call is TRBV30, the J call TRBJ1-2; 7 bases are shared with TRBD1. Trimming at V came to 4 bases and at J to 6 bases, leaving 5 bases not matched to a gene. The length of the CDR3 is 12 residues. The germline gives CDR1 GTSNPN, CDR2 SVGIG (reference sequence).

The chain employs TRBV7-9 and TRBJ2-1; 9 bases fit TRBD2. The CDR3 loop spans 16 amino acids. Germline assignment: CDR1 SEHNR and CDR2 FQNEAQ (reference sequence). V lost 1 base to trimming and J lost 4 bases; unmatched junction nucleotides: 5. CDR3 DNA sequence: TGTGCCAGCAGCTTAGAGGCGGGGGGGCCATACAATGAGCAGTTCTTC. It specifies CASSLEAGGPYNEQFF.